This T cell receptor (beta chain) was identified during a study of shared clonotypes between healthy human individuals. There were no recent acute infections or vaccinations among the donors, who were healthy HIV-negative adults. V was clipped by 8 bases and J by 4 bases, with 9 bases between them. From germline, CDR1 is ENHRY and CDR2 SYGVKD. CDR3 length equals 13 residues. Sequenced by immunoSEQ multiplex PCR; TCRdb stores in-frame clones only, minus some. Among 2 million to 2.5 million clones listed, 85% to 95% were seen once. The receptor was isolated from a man in his late teens or twenties in good health. Some clones in this sample may be carry-over from other donors' samples. The rearrangement uses TRBV10-3 and TRBJ2-6; weak D call: TRBD2 (6 bases). Sequences were obtained from naive CD4+ T cells from PBMCs. The subset denotes: CD45RA+ positively selected. CDR3 residues: CAIGEAGANVLTF. CDR3 coding DNA: TGTGCCATCGGGGAGGCCGGGGCCAACGTCCTGACTTTC.